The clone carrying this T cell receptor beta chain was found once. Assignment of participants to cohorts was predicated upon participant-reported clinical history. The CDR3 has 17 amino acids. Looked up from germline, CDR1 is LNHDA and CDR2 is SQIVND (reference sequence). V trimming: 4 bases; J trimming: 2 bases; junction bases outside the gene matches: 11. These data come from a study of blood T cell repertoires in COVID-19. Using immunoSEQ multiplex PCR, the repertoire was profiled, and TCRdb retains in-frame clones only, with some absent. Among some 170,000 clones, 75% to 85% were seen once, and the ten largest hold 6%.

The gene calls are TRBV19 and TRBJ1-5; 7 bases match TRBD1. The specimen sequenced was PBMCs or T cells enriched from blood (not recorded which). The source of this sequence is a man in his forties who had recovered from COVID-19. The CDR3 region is CASSKNYQGGGNQPQHF. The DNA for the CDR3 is TGTGCCAGTAGTAAAAATTATCAGGGGGGAGGCAATCAGCCCCAGCATTTT.